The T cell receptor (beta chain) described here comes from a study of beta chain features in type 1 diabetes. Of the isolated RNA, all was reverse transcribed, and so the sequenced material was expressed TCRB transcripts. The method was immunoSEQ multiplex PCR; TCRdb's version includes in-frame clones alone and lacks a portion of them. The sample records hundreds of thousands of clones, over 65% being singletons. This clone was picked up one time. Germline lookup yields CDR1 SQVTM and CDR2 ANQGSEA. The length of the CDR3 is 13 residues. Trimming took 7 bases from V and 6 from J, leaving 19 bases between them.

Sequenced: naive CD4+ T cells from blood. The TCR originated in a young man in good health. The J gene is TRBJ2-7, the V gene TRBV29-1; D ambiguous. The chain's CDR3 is CSAGRPNSLEQYF. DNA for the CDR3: TGCAGCGCCGGAAGGCCAAACTCCCTCGAGCAGTACTTC.